This record covers a single T cell receptor beta chain. Its antigen is still unknown. The CDR3 length is 13 residues. The germline V gene has CDR1 MNHEY and CDR2 SMNVEV (reference sequence). V lost 0 bases and J lost 9, with 12 bases in between. This entry is derived from a study of cytomegalovirus exposure and HLA in healthy donors. Regarding the study as a whole: Published work reported that the classifier diagnosed cytomegalovirus status with high specificity and sensitivity.

Sequencing was performed with immunoSEQ multiplex PCR; in TCRdb, only in-frame clones are kept and a portion is missing. Among about 330,000 clones listed, about nine tenths were seen once. The sequence derives from a woman aged 18-30 years in good health and CMV-seronegative. The sample consisted of PBMCs. The gene calls are TRBV27 and TRBJ2-7; D gene ambiguous. In DNA, the CDR3 is TGTGCCAGCAGTTTATCGAGGCAGTTAGGGCAGTACTTC. This codes for CASSLSRQLGQYF.